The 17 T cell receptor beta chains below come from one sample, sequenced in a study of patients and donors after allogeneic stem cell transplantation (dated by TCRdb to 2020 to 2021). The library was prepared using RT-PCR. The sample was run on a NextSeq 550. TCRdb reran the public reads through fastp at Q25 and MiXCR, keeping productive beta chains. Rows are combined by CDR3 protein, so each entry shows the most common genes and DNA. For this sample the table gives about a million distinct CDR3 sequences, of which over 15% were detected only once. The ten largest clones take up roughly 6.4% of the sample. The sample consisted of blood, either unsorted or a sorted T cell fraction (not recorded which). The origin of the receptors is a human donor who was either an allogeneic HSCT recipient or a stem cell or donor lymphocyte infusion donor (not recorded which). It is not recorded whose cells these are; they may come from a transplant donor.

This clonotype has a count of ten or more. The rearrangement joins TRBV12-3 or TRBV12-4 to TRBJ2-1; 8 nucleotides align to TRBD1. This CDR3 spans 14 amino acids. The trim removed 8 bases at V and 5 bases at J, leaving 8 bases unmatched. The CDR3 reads CASDQGQDNNEQFF. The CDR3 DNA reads TGTGCCAGCGACCAGGGACAGGATAACAATGAGCAGTTCTTC.

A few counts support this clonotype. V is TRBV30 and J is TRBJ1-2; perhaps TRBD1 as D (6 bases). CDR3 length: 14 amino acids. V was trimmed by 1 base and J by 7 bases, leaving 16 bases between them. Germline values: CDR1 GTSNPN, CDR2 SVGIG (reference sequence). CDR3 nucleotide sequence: TGTGCCTGGAGTGCTACAGACAGGACTTCTGGCTACACCTTC. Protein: CAWSATDRTSGYTF.

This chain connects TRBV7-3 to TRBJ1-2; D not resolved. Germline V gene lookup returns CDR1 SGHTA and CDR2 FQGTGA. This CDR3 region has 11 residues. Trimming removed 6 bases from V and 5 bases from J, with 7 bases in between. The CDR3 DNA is TGTGCCAGCAGGCCCAGTTATGGCTACACCTTC. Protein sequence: CASRPSYGYTF.

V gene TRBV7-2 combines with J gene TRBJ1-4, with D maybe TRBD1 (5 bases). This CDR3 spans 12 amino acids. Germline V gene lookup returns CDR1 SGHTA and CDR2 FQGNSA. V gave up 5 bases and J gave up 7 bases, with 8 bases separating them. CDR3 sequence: CASSIGAEKLFF. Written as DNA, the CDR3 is TGTGCCAGCAGCATCGGGGCTGAAAAACTGTTTTTT.

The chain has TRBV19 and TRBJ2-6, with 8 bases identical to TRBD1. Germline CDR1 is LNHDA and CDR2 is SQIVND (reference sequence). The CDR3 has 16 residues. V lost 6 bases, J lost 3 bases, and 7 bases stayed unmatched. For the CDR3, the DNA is TGTGCCAGTAGACAGGGGGGTCAGTATGGGGCCAACGTCCTGACTTTC. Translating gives CASRQGGQYGANVLTF. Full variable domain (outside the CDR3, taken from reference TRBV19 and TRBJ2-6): DGGITQSPKYLFRKEGQNVTLSCEQNLNHDAMYWYRQDPGQGLRLIYYSQIVNDFQKGDIAEGYSVSREKKESFPLTVTSAQKNPTAFYLCASRQGGQYGANVLTFGAGSRLTVL.

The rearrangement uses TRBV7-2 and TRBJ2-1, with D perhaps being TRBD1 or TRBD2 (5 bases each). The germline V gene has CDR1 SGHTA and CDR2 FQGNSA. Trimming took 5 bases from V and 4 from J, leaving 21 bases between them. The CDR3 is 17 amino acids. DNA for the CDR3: TGTGCCAGCAGCCTTATCAACACCGGGACCACTTACAATGAGCAGTTCTTC. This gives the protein CASSLINTGTTYNEQFF.

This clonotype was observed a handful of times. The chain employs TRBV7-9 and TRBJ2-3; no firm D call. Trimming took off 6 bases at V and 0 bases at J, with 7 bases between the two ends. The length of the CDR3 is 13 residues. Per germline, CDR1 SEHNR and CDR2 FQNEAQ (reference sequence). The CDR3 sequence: CASRETSTDTQYF. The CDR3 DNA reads TGTGCCAGCAGAGAGACTAGCACAGATACGCAGTATTTT.

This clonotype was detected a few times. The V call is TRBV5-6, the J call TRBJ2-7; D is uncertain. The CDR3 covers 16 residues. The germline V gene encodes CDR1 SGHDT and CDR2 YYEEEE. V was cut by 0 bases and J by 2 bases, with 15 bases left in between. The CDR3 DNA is TGTGCCAGCAGCTTGGTGGGCATAAACCCACCCTACGAGCAGTACTTC. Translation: CASSLVGINPPYEQYF.

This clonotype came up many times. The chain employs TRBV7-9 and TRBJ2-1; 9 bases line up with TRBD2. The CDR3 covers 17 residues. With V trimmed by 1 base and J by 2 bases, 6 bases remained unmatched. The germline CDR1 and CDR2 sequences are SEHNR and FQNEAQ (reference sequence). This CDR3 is CASSLGSGGRTYNEQFF. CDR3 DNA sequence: TGTGCCAGCAGCTTAGGAAGCGGGGGGAGGACCTACAATGAGCAGTTCTTC.

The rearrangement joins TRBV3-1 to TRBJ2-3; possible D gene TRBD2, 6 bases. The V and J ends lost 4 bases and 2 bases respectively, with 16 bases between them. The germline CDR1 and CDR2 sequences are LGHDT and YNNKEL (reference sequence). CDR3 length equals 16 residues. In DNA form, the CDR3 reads TGTGCCAGCAGCCTCGGCAGGGCGGGGACCACAGATACGCAGTATTTT. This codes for CASSLGRAGTTDTQYF.

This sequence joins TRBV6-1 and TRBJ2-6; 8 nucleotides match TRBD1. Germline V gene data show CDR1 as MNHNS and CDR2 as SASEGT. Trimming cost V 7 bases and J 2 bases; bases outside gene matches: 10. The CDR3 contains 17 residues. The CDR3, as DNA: TGTGCCAGCAACACTCAACAGGGGGGAGCTGGGGCCAACGTCCTGACTTTC. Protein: CASNTQQGGAGANVLTF.

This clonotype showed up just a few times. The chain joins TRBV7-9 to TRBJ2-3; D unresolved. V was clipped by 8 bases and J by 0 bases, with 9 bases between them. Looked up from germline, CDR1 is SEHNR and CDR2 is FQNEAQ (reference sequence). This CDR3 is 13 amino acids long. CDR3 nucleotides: TGTGCCAGCGCCCCGGGTAGCACAGATACGCAGTATTTT. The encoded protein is CASAPGSTDTQYF.

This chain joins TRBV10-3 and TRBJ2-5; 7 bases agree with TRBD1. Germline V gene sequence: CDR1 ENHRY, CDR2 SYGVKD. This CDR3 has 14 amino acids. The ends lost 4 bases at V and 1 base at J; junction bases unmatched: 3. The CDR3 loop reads CAISVSGGQETQYF. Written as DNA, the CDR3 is TGTGCCATCAGTGTGTCAGGGGGCCAAGAGACCCAGTACTTC.

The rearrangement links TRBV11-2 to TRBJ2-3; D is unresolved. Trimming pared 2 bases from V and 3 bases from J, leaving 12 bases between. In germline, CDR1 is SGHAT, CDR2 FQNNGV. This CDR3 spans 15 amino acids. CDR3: CASSLPFSPTDTQYF. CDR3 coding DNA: TGTGCCAGCAGCTTACCCTTTTCCCCGACAGATACGCAGTATTTT.

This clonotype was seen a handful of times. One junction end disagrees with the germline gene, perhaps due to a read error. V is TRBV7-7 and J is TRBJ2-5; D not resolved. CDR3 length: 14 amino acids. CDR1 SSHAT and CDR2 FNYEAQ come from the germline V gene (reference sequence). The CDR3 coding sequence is TGTGCTAGCAGCTTAGATGGGAAGCAAGAGACCCAGTACTTC. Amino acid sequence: CASSLDGKQETQYF.

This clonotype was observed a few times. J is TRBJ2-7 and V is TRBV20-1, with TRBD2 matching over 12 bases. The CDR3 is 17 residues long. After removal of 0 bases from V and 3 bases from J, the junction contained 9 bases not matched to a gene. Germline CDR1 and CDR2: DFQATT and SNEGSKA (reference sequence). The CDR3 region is CSARDRKTSGSFYEQYF. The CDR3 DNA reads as TGCAGTGCTAGAGATCGGAAGACTAGCGGGAGTTTCTACGAGCAGTACTTC.

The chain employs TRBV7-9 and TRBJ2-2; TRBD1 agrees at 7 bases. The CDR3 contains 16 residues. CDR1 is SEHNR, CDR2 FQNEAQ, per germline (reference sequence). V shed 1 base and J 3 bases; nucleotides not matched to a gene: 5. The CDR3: CASSLGRGPHTGELFF. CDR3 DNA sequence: TGTGCCAGCAGCTTAGGAAGGGGGCCGCACACCGGGGAGCTGTTTTTT.